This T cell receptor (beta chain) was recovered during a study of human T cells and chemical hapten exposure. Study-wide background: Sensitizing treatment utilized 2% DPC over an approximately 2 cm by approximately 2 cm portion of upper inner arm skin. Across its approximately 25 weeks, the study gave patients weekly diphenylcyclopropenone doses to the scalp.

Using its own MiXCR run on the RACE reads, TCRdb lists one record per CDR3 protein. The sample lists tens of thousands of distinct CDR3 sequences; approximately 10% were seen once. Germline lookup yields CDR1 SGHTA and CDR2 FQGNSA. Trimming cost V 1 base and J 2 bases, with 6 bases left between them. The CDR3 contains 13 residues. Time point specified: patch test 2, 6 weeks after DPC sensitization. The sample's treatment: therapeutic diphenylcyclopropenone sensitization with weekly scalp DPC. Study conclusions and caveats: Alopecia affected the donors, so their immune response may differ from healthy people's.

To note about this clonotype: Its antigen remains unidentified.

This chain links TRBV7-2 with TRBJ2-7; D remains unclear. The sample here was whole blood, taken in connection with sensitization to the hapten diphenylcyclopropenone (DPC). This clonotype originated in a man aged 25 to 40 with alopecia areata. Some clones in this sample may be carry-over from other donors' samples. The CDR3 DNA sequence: TGTGCCAGCAGCTTAGGCATACCCTACGAGCAGTACTTC. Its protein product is CASSLGIPYEQYF. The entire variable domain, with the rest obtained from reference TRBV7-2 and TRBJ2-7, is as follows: GAGVSQSPSNKVTEKGKDVELRCDPISGHTALYWYRQSLGQGLEFLIYFQGNSAPDKSGLPSDRFSAERTGGSVSTLTIQRTQQEDSAVYLCASSLGIPYEQYFGPGTRLTVT.